This TCR beta chain was recovered during a study of T-cell memory formation after mild COVID-19. Regarding the study as a whole: Second-wave clones peaking on day 37 lacked confirmed SARS-CoV-2 specificity.

Germline V gives CDR1 MNHEY, CDR2 SVGAGI. The CDR3 has 14 residues. Between the trimmed V and J ends, which lost 6 bases and 0 bases, there was a span of 9 bases. TCRdb re-analysed the 5' RACE reads in MiXCR, keeping a single row per CDR3 protein. The sample gives approximately 450,000 distinct CDR3 sequences, about 20% of which show up once; roughly 12% is in the top ten. A few counts support this clonotype. Antigen: not known. The chain combines TRBV6-5 with TRBJ1-3, with D perhaps TRBD1 (5 bases). Sequencing was performed on PBMCs or a T cell subset sorted from them (not recorded which). This TCR came from an adult woman who had mild COVID-19 (a few samples of this study predate the infection). Cell type and time point are not known. CDR3 in amino acids: CASRGEFSGNTIYF. CDR3 nucleotides: TGTGCCAGCAGGGGGGAGTTCTCTGGAAACACCATATATTTT.